This T cell receptor beta chain was obtained from a study of blood T cell repertoires in COVID-19. Study-wide context: Sites across the United States, Italy and Spain contributed samples from acute and convalescent COVID-19. PBMCs, B-cell-depleted T cells, or T cells were the source of the cDNA or gDNA that made up the material.

Germline CDR1 reads SQVTM; CDR2 reads ANQGSEA. The J segment lost 2 bases and the V segment lost 4 bases, leaving 4 bases of the junction unmatched. This CDR3 has 14 residues. Per the study methods: Amplification from reference gene primers served as the basis for estimated nucleated cell counts. Produced via immunoSEQ multiplex PCR; TCRdb's table is partial and in-frame only. D and trimming were read from the DNA, whereas the V and J calls and clone size are those reported in that table. The sample lists over 100,000 clones, 90% occurring once. This clone was detected a few times. The chain is built from TRBV29-1 and TRBJ2-2; 7 bases line up with TRBD1. The receptor was derived from a human donor in a cohort sampled during active COVID-19. Sequencing was carried out using peripheral blood. CDR3 residues: CSVARQGNTGELFF. The CDR3 DNA is TGCAGCGTTGCTCGACAGGGAAACACCGGGGAGCTGTTTTTT.